This is a list of T cell receptor beta chains from one sample in a study of T cell clones after liver transplantation. Assay: immunoSEQ multiplex PCR; the TCRdb copy retains only in-frame clones and omits some. The sample includes 25,000 to 35,000 clones, about 93% of them seen just once. Sample: CD8+ T cells from blood, taken 12 months after liver transplant. The origin of the receptors is a human patient who received a liver transplant. Some T cells may possibly be graft donor cells. CDR3s include the opening cysteine and the closing phenylalanine or tryptophan. The order of the fields is CDR3 protein, V gene.

CDR3aa: CASRTGTTNTGELFF
v_gene: TRBV6-5

CDR3aa: CASRGTYNEQFF
v_gene: TRBV2

CDR3aa: CASSQEGGLAYNEQFF
v_gene: TRBV4-2

CDR3aa: CASSSDAYEQFF
v_gene: TRBV11-3

CDR3aa: CASSAPGYEQYF
v_gene: TRBV9

CDR3aa: CASNWGSPTDTQYF
v_gene: TRBV5-6

CDR3aa: CASSLDGAGGFWDEQFF
v_gene: TRBV11-2

CDR3aa: CASSPGTGVHEQYF
v_gene: TRBV7-3

CDR3aa: CASSVAGGADTQYF
v_gene: TRBV9

CDR3aa: CASSNRESNTEAFF
v_gene: TRBV7-9

CDR3aa: CASSVYSDSGNTIYF
v_gene: TRBV9

CDR3aa: CASTGVGGPPDTQYF
v_gene: TRBV5-6

CDR3aa: CASSLDRQGANTGELFF
v_gene: TRBV11-2

CDR3aa: CASRQGGYGYTF
v_gene: TRBV19

CDR3aa: CASRAAGDSNQPQHF
v_gene: TRBV6-1

CDR3aa: CASSAGQGEDQPQHF
v_gene: TRBV6-6

CDR3aa: CASSYSRQGLRETQYF
v_gene: TRBV6-5

CDR3aa: CAHGGDITYEQYF
v_gene: TRBV2

CDR3aa: CASSSEGGTYEQYF
v_gene: TRBV7-3

CDR3aa: CASSNRLEGSTEAFF
v_gene: TRBV6-5

CDR3aa: CASSTRLRQETQYF
v_gene: TRBV2

CDR3aa: CASSQLGLAGGSDAYNEQFF
v_gene: TRBV4-2

CDR3aa: CASSLEAPRYEQYF
v_gene: TRBV5-1

CDR3aa: CASSVGGGTYEQYF
v_gene: TRBV9

CDR3aa: CASSYDNEQFF
v_gene: TRBV5-1

CDR3aa: CASSGPAYEQYF
v_gene: TRBV6-5

CDR3aa: CASSPRTGGGPGNTIYF
v_gene: TRBV7-9

CDR3aa: CSVGSQSPGGYNEQFF
v_gene: TRBV29-1